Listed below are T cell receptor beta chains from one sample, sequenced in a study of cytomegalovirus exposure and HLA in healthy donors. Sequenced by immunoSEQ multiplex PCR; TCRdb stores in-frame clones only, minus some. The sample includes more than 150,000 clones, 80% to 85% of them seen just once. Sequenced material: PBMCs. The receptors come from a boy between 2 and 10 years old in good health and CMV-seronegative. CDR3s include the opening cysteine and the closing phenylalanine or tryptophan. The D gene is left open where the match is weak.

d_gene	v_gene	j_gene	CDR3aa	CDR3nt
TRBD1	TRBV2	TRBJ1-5	CASSPFGTGVQPQHF	TGTGCCAGCTCGCCCTTCGGGACAGGGGTTCAGCCCCAGCATTTT
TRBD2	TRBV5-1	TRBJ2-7	CASSFGASGAHYEQYF	TGCGCCAGCAGCTTCGGGGCTAGCGGGGCCCACTACGAGCAGTACTTT
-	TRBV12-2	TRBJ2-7	CASRSRPRGGRVLFYEQYF	TGTGCAAGTCGCTCCAGACCTCGGGGGGGGAGGGTCTTGTTTTACGAGCAGTACTTC
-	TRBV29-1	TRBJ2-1	CSVEGWQGRDNEQFF	TGCAGCGTTGAAGGTTGGCAGGGGAGGGACAATGAGCAGTTCTTC
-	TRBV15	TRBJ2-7	CATSPTESYEQYF	TGTGCCACCAGCCCGACAGAGTCCTACGAGCAGTACTTC
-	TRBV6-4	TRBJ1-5	CASSHMGLGNQPQHF	TGTGCCAGCAGTCATATGGGCCTTGGCAATCAGCCCCAGCATTTT
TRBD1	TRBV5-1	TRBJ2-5	CASSLVQGAETQYF	TGCGCCAGCAGCTTGGTCCAGGGGGCCGAGACCCAGTACTTC
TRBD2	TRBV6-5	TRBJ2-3	CASSPGRGADTQYF	TGTGCCAGCAGCCCGGGACGGGGGGCAGATACGCAGTATTTT
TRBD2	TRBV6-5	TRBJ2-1	CASSLLAGDRNEQFF	TGTGCCAGCAGCCTACTAGCGGGAGATCGAAATGAGCAGTTCTTC
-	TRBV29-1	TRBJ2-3	CSVEDSAITDTQYF	TGCAGCGTTGAAGATAGCGCGATCACAGATACGCAGTATTTT